The 2 T cell receptor beta chains in this list originate from one sample, sequenced in a study of CD8+CD57+ T cells in acquired aplastic anemia. Patients chosen for sequencing had shown CD8+CD57+ cell expansion by flow cytometry. Genomic DNA, serving as template, underwent TCR beta VDJ and CDR3 profiling. MiXCR, run by TCRdb on the reads, gives a single entry per CDR3 protein. The table lists approximately 260,000 distinct CDR3 sequences, approximately 82% of them singletons, with about two fifths in the top ten. The sequencing sample was made of sorted CD4+, CD8+, or CD8+CD57+ T cells (not recorded which) from PBMCs. The receptors shown here come from a human donor with aplastic anemia.

This chain joins TRBV7-8 and TRBJ1-1; possible D gene TRBD1, 5 bases. Germline V gives CDR1 SGHVS, CDR2 FQNEAQ. The CDR3 totals 15 residues. The ends were cut back, 1 base at V and 10 bases at J, with 19 bases in the middle. Here the CDR3 DNA reads TGTGCCAGCAGCTTAGATCTGAGAGGGGATACTCGAGCTTTCTTT. Translation: CASSLDLRGDTRAFF.

The rearrangement links TRBV24-1 to TRBJ2-3; D unclear. Trimming shortened V by 9 bases and J by 5 bases, and 14 bases separated the two germline ends. The CDR3 spans 13 residues. Looked up from germline, CDR1 is KGHDR and CDR2 is SFDVKD. CDR3 nucleotides: TGTGCCACCGGGAACGGCGGCAGAGATACGCAGTATTTT. Residues: CATGNGGRDTQYF.